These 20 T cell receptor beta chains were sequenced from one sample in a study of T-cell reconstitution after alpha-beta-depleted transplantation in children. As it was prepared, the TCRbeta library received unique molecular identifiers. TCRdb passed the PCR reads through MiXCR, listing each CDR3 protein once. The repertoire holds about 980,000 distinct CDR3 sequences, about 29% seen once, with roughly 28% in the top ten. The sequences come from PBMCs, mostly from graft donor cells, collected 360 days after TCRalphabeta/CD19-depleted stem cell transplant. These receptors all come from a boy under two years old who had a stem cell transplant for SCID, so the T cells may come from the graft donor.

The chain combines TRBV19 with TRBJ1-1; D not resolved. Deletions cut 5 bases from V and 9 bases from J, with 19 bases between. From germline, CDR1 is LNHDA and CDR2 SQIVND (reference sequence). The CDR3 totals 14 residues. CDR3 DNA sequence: TGTGCCAGTAGTCCCCTGGGCAGTCCGAAGCAAGCTTTCTTT. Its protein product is CASSPLGSPKQAFF.

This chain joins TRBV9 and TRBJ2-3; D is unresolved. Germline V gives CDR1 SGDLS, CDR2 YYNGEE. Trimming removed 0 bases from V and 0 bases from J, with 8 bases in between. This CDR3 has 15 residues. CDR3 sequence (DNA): TGTGCCAGCAGCGTAGATCCGGGCAGCACAGATACGCAGTATTTT. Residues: CASSVDPGSTDTQYF.

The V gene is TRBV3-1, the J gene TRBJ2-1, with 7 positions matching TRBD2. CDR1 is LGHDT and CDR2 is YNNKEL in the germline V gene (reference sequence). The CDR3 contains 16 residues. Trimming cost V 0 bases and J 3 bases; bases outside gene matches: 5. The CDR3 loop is CASSQEAGLDYNEQFF. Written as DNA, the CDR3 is TGTGCCAGCAGCCAAGAAGCGGGGCTCGACTACAATGAGCAGTTCTTC.

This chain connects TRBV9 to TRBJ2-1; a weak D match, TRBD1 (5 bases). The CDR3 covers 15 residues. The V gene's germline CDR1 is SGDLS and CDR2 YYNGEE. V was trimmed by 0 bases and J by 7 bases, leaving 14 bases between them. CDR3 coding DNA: TGTGCCAGCAGCGTAGGTGGGGCCCCCGTGAATGAGCAGTTCTTC. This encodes CASSVGGAPVNEQFF.

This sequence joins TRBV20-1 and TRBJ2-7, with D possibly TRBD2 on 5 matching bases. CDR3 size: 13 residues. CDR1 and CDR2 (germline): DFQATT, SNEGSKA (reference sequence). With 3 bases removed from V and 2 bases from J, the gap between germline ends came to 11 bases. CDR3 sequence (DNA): TGCAGTGCTAGGGCGGGTACCGCCTACGAGCAGTACTTC. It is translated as CSARAGTAYEQYF.

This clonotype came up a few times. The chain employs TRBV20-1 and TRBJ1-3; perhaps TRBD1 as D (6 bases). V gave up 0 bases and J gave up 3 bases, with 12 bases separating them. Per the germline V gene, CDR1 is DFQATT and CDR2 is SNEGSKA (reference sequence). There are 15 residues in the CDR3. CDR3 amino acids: CSARDFGGGGNTIYF. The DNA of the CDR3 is TGCAGTGCTAGAGATTTTGGGGGCGGTGGAAACACCATATATTTT.

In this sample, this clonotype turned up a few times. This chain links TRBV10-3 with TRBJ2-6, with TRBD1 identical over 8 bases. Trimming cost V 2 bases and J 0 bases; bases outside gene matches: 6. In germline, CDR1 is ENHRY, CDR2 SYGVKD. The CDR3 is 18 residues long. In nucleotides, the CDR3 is TGTGCCATCAGTGAGCGGCAGGGGGCTTTCTCTGGGGCCAACGTCCTGACTTTC. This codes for CAISERQGAFSGANVLTF.

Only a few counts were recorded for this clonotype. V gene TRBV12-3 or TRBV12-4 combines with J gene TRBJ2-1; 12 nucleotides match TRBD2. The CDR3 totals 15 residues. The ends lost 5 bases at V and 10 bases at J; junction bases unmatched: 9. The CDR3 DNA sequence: TGTGCCAGCAGTCTCGGACTAGCGGGGCCTAGGGAGCAGTTCTTC. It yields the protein CASSLGLAGPREQFF.

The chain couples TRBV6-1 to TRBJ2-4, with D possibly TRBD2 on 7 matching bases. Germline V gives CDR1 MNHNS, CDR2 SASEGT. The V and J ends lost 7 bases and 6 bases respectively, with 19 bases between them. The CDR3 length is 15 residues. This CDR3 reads CASTLRAGARNIQYF. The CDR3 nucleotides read TGTGCCAGCACCCTACGGGCGGGGGCGAGAAACATTCAGTACTTC.

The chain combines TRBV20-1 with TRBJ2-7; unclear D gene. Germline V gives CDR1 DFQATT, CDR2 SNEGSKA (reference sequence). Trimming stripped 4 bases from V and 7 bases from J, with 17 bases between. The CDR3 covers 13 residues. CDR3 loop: CSATKPVVWEQYF. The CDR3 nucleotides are TGCAGTGCTACCAAACCCGTTGTATGGGAGCAGTACTTC.

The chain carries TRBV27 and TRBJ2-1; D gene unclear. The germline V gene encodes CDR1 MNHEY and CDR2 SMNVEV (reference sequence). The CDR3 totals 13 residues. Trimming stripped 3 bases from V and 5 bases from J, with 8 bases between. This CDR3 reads CASSFLINNEQFF. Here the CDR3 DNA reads TGTGCCAGCAGTTTCCTTATAAACAATGAGCAGTTCTTC.

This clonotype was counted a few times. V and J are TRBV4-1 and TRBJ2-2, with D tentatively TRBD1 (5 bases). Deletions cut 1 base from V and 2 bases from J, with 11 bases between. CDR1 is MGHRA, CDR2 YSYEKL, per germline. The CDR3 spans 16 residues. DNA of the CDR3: TGCGCCAGCAGCCAAGGGCAGGGTAGTAACACCGGGGAGCTGTTTTTT. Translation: CASSQGQGSNTGELFF.

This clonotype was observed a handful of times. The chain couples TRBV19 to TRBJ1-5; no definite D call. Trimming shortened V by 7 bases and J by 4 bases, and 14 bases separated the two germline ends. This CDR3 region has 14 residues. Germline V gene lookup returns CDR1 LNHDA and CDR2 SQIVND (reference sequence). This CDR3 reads CASTEGGWNQPQHF. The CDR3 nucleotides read TGTGCCAGTACCGAGGGTGGCTGGAATCAGCCCCAGCATTTT. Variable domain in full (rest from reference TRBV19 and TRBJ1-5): DGGITQSPKYLFRKEGQNVTLSCEQNLNHDAMYWYRQDPGQGLRLIYYSQIVNDFQKGDIAEGYSVSREKKESFPLTVTSAQKNPTAFYLCASTEGGWNQPQHFGDGTRLSIL.

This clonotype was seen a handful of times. DNA for the CDR3: TGTGCCACCAGTGATGGCGTTAGCGGGGCCACAGATACGCAGTATTTT. Translated: CATSDGVSGATDTQYF. The V gene is TRBV24-1, the J gene TRBJ2-3, with 8 positions matching TRBD2. The CDR3 is made up of 16 amino acids. Germline V CDR1 and CDR2: KGHDR, SFDVKD. V dropped 3 bases and J dropped 2; count of bases not matched to a gene: 6.

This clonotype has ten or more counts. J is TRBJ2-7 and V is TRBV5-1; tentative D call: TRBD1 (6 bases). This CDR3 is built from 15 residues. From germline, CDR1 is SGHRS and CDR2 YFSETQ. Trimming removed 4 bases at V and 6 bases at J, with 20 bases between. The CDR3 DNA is TGCGCCAGCAGCGCCGCAGGACAGCACCTTTCCGAGCAGTACTTC. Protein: CASSAAGQHLSEQYF.

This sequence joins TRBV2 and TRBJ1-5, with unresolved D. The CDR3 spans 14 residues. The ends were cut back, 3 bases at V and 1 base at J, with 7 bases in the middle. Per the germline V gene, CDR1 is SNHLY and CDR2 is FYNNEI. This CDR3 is CASSDSSSNQPQHF. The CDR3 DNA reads TGTGCCAGCAGTGACAGCTCAAGCAATCAGCCCCAGCATTTT.

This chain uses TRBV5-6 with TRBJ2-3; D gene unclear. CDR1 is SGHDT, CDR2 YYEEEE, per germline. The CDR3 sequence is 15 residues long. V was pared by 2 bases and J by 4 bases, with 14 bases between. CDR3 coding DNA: TGTGCCAGCAGCTTCCAACCCTCGTTGCCAGATACGCAGTATTTT. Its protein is CASSFQPSLPDTQYF. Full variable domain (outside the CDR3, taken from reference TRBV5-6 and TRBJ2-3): DAGVTQSPTHLIKTRGQQVTLRCSPKSGHDTVSWYQQALGQGPQFIFQYYEEEERQRGNFPDRFSGHQFPNYSSELNVNALLLGDSALYLCASSFQPSLPDTQYFGPGTRLTVL.

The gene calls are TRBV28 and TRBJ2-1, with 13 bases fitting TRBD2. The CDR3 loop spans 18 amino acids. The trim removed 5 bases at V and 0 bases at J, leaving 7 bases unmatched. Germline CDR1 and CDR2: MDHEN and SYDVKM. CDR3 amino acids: CASSRLAGGRYSYNEQFF. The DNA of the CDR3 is TGTGCCAGCAGTCGACTAGCGGGGGGACGCTACTCCTACAATGAGCAGTTCTTC.

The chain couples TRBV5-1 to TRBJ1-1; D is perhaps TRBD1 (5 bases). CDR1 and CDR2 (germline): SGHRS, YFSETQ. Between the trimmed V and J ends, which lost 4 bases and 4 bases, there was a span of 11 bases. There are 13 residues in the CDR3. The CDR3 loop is CASSRDGGTEAFF. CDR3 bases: TGCGCCAGCAGCAGGGACGGGGGCACTGAAGCTTTCTTT.

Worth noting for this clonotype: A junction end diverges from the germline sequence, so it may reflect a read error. This CDR3 reads CASSLDGDGNQPEHF. The CDR3 bases are TGTGCCAGCAGTTTAGACGGGGACGGCAATCAGCCCGAGCATTTT. V is TRBV12-3 or TRBV12-4 and J is TRBJ1-5, with D perhaps TRBD1 (5 bases). The CDR3 sequence is 15 residues long.